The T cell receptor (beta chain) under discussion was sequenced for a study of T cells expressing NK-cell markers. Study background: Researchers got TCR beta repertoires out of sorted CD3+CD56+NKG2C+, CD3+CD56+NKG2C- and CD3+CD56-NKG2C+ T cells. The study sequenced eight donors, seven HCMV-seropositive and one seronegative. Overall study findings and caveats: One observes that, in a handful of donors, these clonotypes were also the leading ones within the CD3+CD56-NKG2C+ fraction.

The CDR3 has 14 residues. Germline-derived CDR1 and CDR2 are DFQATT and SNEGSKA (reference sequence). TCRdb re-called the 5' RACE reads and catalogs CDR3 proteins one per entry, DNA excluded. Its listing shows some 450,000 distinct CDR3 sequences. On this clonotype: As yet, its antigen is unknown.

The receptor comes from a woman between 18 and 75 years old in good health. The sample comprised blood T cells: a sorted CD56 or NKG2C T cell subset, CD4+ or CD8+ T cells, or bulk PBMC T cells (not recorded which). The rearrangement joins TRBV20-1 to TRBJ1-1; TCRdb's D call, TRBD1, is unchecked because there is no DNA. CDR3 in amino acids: CSARDGGLNTEAFF.